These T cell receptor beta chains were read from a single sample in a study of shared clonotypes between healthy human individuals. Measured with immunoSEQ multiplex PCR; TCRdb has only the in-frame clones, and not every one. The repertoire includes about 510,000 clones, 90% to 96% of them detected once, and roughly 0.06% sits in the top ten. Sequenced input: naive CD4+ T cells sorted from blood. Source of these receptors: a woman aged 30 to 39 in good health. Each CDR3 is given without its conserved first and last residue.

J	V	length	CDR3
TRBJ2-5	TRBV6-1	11	ASSEGRAETQY
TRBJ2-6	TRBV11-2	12	ASESLSGANVLT
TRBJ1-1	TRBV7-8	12	ASSLHRNPTEAF
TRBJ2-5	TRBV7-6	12	ASSLGAVQETQY
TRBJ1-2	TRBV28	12	ASSLGQGAYGYT
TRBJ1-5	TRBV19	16	ASSIDLRADYSNQPQH
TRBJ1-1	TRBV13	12	ATEDRARYAEAF
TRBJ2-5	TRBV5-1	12	ASSLDQGLETQY
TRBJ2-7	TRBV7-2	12	ASSTRDNSYEQY
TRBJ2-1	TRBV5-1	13	ASSGGQDAYNEQF
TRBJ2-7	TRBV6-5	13	ASSQASLEGNEQY
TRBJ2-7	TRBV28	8	ASSQYEQY
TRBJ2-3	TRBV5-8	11	ASSLIRADTQY